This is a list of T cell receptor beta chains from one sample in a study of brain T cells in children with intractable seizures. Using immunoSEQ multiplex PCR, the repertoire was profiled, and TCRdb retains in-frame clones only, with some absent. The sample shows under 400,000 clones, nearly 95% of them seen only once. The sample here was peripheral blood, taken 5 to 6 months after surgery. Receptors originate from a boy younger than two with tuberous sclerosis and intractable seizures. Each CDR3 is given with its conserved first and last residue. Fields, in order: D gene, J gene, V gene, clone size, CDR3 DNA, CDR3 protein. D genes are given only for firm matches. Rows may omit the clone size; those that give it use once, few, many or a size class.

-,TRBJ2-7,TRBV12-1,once,TGTGCCAGCAGCTTTGCTTACAGCGTTTACGAGCAGTACTTC,CASSFAYSVYEQYF
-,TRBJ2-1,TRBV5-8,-,TGTGCCAGCAGCCACCAGACGATTATGGGGAATGAGCAGTTCTTC,CASSHQTIMGNEQFF
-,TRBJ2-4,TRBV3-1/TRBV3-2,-,TGTGCCAGCAGTCCCACAAGTTTAGCCAAAAACATTCAGTACTTC,CASSPTSLAKNIQYF
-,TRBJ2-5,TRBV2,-,TGTGCCAGCAGTGAAGCGCGACTGGCAGGGTCAAAAGAGACCCAGTACTTC,CASSEARLAGSKETQYF
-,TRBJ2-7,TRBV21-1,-,TGTGCCAGCAGCAGGGGGTGGCGCGGGGAGTACTTC,CASSRGWRGEYF
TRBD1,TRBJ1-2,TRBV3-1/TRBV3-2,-,TGTGCCAGCAGCCACCGGGACAGGACCTATGGCTACACCTTC,CASSHRDRTYGYTF
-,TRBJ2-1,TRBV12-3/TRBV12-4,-,TGTGCCAGCAGGCTGAGCAATGAGCAGTTCTTC,CASRLSNEQFF
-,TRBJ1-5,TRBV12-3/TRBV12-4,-,TGTGCCAGCAGTTTAATGGATCAGCCCCAGCATTTT,CASSLMDQPQHF
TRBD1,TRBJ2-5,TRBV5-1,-,TGCGCCAGCAGATCCGGACAGGGTTTTGAGACCCAGTACTTC,CASRSGQGFETQYF
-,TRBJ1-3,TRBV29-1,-,TGCAGCGTTCAAGTCCTTGGCTCTGGAAACACCATATATTTT,CSVQVLGSGNTIYF
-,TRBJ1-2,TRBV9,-,TGTGCCAGCAGCGTACCAGGGAGCGGCTACACCTTC,CASSVPGSGYTF
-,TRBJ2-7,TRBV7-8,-,TGTGCCAGCAGCTTGGGGGTATCCTACGAGCAGTACTTC,CASSLGVSYEQYF
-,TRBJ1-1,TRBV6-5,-,TGTGCCAGCAGTTATATCGTCGGCATGAACACTGAAGCTTTCTTT,CASSYIVGMNTEAFF
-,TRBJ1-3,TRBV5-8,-,TGTGCCAGCAGCTTAGACGGACTCTCTGGAAACACCATATATTTT,CASSLDGLSGNTIYF
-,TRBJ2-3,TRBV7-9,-,TGTGCCAGCAGCCCGAACGGTGCAGCGGATACGCAGTATTTT,CASSPNGAADTQYF
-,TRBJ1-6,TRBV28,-,TGTGCCAGCAAAGGAACAGGGAAAAATTCACCCCTCCACTTT,CASKGTGKNSPLHF
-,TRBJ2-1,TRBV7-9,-,TGTGCCAGCAGCTTGTCGACTGAGCAGTTCTTC,CASSLSTEQFF
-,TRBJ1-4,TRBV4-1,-,TGCGCCAGCAGCCAGGTCGGCAGGGTAGGGAAACTGTTTTTT,CASSQVGRVGKLFF
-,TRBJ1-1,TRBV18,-,TGTGCCAGCTCACCACTCGAGGGAGGCACTGAAGCTTTCTTT,CASSPLEGGTEAFF
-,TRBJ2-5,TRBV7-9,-,TGTGCCAGCAGCTTCCGGGACTCGGTGGGAGAGACCCAGTACTTC,CASSFRDSVGETQYF
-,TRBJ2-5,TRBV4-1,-,TGCGCCAGCAGCCAAGAGGGACCGGTCGCTGTGGAGACCCAGTACTTC,CASSQEGPVAVETQYF
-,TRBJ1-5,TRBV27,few,TGTGCCAGCAGTAAGGGGGGATATAGCAATCAGCCCCAGCATTTT,CASSKGGYSNQPQHF
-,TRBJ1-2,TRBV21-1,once,TGTGCCAGCAGCAGACCCTCCGAGTACAGGGGAATCGGCTACACCTTC,CASSRPSEYRGIGYTF
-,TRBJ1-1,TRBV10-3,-,TGTGCCATCAGTGAGTCGGCAGGGAGGGCTTTCTTT,CAISESAGRAFF
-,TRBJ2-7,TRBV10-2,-,TGCGCCAGCAGCCCCTCACAGGTCCTCCACGAGCAGTACTTC,CASSPSQVLHEQYF
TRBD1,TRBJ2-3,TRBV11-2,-,TGTGCCAGCAGGGGCATTCGCAGGGGGTACACAGATACGCAGTATTTT,CASRGIRRGYTDTQYF
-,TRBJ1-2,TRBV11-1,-,TGTGCCAGCAGCTTAGCGAGGGGCCAGTCCTATGGCTACACCTTC,CASSLARGQSYGYTF
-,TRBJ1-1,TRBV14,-,TGTGCCAGCAGACTTTCCCATCTGGACCCTAACACTGAAGCTTTCTTT,CASRLSHLDPNTEAFF
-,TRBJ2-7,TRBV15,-,TGTGCCACCAGCAGAGGGCGGTACGAGCAGTACTTC,CATSRGRYEQYF
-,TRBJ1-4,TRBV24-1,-,TGTGCCACCAGCAGGACAAACGGTGAAAAACTGTTTTTT,CATSRTNGEKLFF
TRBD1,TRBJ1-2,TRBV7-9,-,TGTGCCAGCAGCACGGGACAGGGGGCCCGTGGCTACACCTTC,CASSTGQGARGYTF
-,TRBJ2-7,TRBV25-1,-,TGTGCCAGCAGTGACAACTCCTACGAGCAGTACTTC,CASSDNSYEQYF
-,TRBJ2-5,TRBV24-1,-,TGTGCCACCAGTGTGGGGGCTTATGAGACCCAGTACTTC,CATSVGAYETQYF
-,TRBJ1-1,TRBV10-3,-,TGTGCCATCAGTGGGACAATGAACACTGAAGCTTTCTTT,CAISGTMNTEAFF
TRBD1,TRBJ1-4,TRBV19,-,TGTGCCAGGGACAGGGGGCCGGATGAAAAACTGTTTTTT,CARDRGPDEKLFF
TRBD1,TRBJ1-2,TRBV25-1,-,TGTGCCAGCAGTCACCTGGACAGGTTGTATGGCTACACCTTC,CASSHLDRLYGYTF
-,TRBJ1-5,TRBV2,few,TGTGCCAGCAGTGAAGCGCGAACCGGCTCTTTTCCCCAGCATTTT,CASSEARTGSFPQHF
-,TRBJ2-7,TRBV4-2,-,TGTGCCAGCAGCTCCCTCCCGGGATCCTACGAGCAGTACTTC,CASSSLPGSYEQYF
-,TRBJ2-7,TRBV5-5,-,TGTGCCAGCAGCTTTGTGGGACTGGAGACCTACGAGCAGTACTTC,CASSFVGLETYEQYF
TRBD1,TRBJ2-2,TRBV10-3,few,TGTGCCACTCTAACCCGGGACAGGGACACCGGGGAGCTGTTTTTT,CATLTRDRDTGELFF
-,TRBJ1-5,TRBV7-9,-,TGTGCCAGCAGCTTGGGTCTGGGCAATCAGCCCCAGCATTTT,CASSLGLGNQPQHF
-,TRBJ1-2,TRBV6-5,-,TGTGCCAGCAGTTACTCGTGGACCGGCAATGGCTACACCTTC,CASSYSWTGNGYTF
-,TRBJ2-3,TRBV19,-,TGTGCCAGTAGTATAGGTACTGGCACAGATACGCAGTATTTT,CASSIGTGTDTQYF
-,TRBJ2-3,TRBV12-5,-,TGTGCTAGTGGTCGACCCCGAGATAGCACAGATACGCAGTATTTT,CASGRPRDSTDTQYF
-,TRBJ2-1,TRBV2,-,TGTGCCAGCAGGCTGCAGTTCTTC,CASRLQFF
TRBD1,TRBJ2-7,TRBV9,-,TGTGCCAGCAGCTCCGGGACAGCACCCTACGAGCAGTACTTC,CASSSGTAPYEQYF
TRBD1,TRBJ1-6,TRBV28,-,TGTGCCAGCAGTTCCCCAGGGACAGGGAATTCACCCCTCCACTTT,CASSSPGTGNSPLHF
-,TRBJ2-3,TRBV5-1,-,TGCGCCAGCAGCTTGGGCACCGACTTACCAGATACGCAGTATTTT,CASSLGTDLPDTQYF
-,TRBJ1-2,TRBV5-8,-,TGTGCCAGCAGCTTGGTCACAGGACCGTACACCTTC,CASSLVTGPYTF
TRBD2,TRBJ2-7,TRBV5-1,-,TGCGCCAGCAGCTTTAGCCTAGGGAGGGGCGAGACCTACGAGCAGTACTTC,CASSFSLGRGETYEQYF
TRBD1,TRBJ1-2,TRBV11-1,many,TGTGCCAGCAGCCTCAGACAGGGAGTTGGCTACACCTTC,CASSLRQGVGYTF
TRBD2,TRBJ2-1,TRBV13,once,TGTGCCAGCAGCTTAATGTCAGGCGGCGGGAGGGCCAATGAGCAGTTCTTC,CASSLMSGGGRANEQFF
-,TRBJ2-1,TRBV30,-,TGTGCCTGGAGTCACCCTTCTGGCTATGAGCAGTTCTTC,CAWSHPSGYEQFF
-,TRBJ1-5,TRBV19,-,TGTGCCAGTAGTATATGGACAAGTGGGAATCAGCCCCAGCATTTT,CASSIWTSGNQPQHF
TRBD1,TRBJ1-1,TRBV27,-,TGTGCCAGCAGCCTCGACAGGGGTAGCACTGAAGCTTTCTTT,CASSLDRGSTEAFF
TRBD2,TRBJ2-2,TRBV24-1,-,TGTGCCACTCGGCGCCGGACTAGCGGACTCCAAGCCGCGAACACCGGGGAGCTGTTTTTT,CATRRRTSGLQAANTGELFF